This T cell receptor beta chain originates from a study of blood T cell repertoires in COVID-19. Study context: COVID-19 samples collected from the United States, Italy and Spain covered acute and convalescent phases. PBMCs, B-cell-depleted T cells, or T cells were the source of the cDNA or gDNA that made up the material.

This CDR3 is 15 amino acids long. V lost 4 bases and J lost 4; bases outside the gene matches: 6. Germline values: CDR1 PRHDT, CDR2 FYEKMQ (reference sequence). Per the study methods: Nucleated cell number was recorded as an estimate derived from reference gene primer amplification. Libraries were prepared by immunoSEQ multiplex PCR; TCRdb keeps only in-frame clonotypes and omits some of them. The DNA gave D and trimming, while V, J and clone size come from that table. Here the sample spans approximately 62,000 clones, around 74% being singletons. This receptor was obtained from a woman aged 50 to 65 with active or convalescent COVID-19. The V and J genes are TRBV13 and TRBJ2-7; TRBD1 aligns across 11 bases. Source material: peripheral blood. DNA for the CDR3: TGTGCCAGCAGCTACGAAGGACAGGGGGCGTACGAGCAGTACTTC. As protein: CASSYEGQGAYEQYF. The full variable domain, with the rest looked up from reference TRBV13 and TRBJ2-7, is AAGVIQSPRHLIKEKRETATLKCYPIPRHDTVYWYQQGPGQDPQFLISFYEKMQSDKGSIPDRFSAQQFSDYHSELNMSSLELGDSALYFCASSYEGQGAYEQYFGPGTRLTVT.